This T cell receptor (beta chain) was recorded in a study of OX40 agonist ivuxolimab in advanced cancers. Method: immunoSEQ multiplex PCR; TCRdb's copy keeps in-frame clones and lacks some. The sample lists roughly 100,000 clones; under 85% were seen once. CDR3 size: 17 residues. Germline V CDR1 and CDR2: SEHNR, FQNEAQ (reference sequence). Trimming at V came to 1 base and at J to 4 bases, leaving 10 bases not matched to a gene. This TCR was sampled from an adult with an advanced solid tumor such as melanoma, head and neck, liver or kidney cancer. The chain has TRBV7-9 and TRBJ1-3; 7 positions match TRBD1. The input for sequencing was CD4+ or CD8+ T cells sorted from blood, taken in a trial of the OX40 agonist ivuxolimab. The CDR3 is CASSLGRLMDRGNTIYF. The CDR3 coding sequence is TGTGCCAGCAGCTTAGGGCGCCTTATGGACAGGGGAAACACCATATATTTT.